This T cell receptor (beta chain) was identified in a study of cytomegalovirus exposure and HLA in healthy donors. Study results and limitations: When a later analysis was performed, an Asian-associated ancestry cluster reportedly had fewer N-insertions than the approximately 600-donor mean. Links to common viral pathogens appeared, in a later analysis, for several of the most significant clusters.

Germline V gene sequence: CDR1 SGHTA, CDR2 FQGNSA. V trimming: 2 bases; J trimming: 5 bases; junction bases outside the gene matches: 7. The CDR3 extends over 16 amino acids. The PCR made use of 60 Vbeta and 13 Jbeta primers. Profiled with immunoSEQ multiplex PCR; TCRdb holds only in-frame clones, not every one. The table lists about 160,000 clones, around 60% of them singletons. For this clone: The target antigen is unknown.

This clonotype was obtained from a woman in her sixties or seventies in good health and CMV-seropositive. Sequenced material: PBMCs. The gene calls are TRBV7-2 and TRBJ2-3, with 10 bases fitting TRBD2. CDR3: CASSLSLAGAVDTQYF. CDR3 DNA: TGTGCCAGCAGCTTAAGCCTAGCGGGAGCGGTAGATACGCAGTATTTT.